Given below is one T cell receptor beta chain in context. The data were obtained in a study of blood T cell repertoires in COVID-19. The CDR3 consists of 14 residues. CDR1 is LNHDA and CDR2 is SQIVND in the germline V gene (reference sequence). Trimming cost V 5 bases and J 6 bases, with 14 bases left between them. Authors' data handling: Counts of nucleated cells, estimated from reference gene primer amplification, were obtained. Only in-frame clones appear in the TCRdb table, and some are missing; sequencing was by immunoSEQ multiplex PCR. The V and J calls and clone size come from that table; D and trimming were worked out from the DNA. This sample has 130,000 or so clones, with roughly four fifths found just once.

The chain has TRBV19 and TRBJ1-5, with D possibly TRBD1 on 5 matching bases. This clonotype was obtained from a woman aged 55-69 years with acute or convalescent COVID-19. Input material: peripheral blood. The CDR3 is CASSSAGGSQPQHF. DNA for the CDR3: TGTGCCAGTAGTTCAGCCGGGGGTAGTCAGCCCCAGCATTTT.